A single sample is the source of the 28 T cell receptor beta chains below, sequenced in a study of low-dose radiotherapy and immunotherapy resistance in tumors. Time point in this sample: after trial treatment. The treatment is: LDRT plus nivolumab, ipilimumab, low-dose cyclophosphamide and aspirin (RACIN trial). Covering alpha and beta chains, TRAV- and TRBV-specific primers were used for the first-strand cDNA. The authors amplified TCRs for 20 to 25 PCR cycles with a constant-region primer and a V-primer adapter. TCRdb ran MiXCR on the reads and lists one entry per CDR3 protein. The profile shows 100,000 or so distinct CDR3 sequences, less than 25% of them singletons. The sample in question was PBMCs, obtained after low-dose radiotherapy plus immunotherapy. These receptor sequences come from a male donor with prostate cancer.

The rearrangement links TRBV7-8 to TRBJ1-1; maybe TRBD1 (5 bases). Trimming removed 5 bases from V and 1 base from J, with 14 bases in between. The CDR3 extends over 15 amino acids. Per germline, CDR1 SGHVS and CDR2 FQNEAQ. The CDR3 is CASSTQGTGNTEAFF. For the CDR3, the DNA is TGTGCCAGCAGCACTCAAGGGACGGGGAACACTGAAGCTTTCTTT.

This clonotype was recorded many times. The V and J genes are TRBV18 and TRBJ2-2; D is undetermined. With 0 bases removed from V and 5 bases from J, the gap between germline ends came to 10 bases. CDR3 length: 15 amino acids. Germline values: CDR1 KGHSH, CDR2 LQKENI. The CDR3 nucleotides are TGTGCCAGCTCACCACCGGTTCTCACGACCGGGGAGCTGTTTTTT. This gives the protein CASSPPVLTTGELFF.

This clonotype showed up many times. The rearrangement links TRBV20-1 to TRBJ2-4; 13 bases align to TRBD2. The V gene end was trimmed by 4 bases and the J gene end by 7 bases; junction bases not matched to a gene: 7. Germline V gives CDR1 DFQATT, CDR2 SNEGSKA (reference sequence). CDR3 size: 15 residues. The CDR3 loop is CSAITSGGAGNIQYF. CDR3 nucleotide sequence: TGCAGTGCTATTACTAGCGGGGGGGCAGGTAACATTCAGTACTTC.

This clonotype came up a few times. The CDR3 loop is CSSGGAGADTQYF. DNA of the CDR3: TGCTCTAGCGGGGGGGCTGGGGCAGATACGCAGTATTTT. The chain has TRBV20-1 and TRBJ2-3; 12 bases line up with TRBD2. The CDR3 sequence is 13 residues long. Germline lookup yields CDR1 DFQATT and CDR2 SNEGSKA (reference sequence).

The chain carries TRBV2 and TRBJ2-7; TRBD2 might be the D (6 bases). The CDR3 runs to 13 residues. Germline V gene lookup returns CDR1 SNHLY and CDR2 FYNNEI. Trimming shortened V by 5 bases and J by 0 bases, and 8 bases separated the two germline ends. CDR3 coding DNA: TGTGCCAGCAGTCCGGAGGGCTCCTACGAGCAGTACTTC. Its translation is CASSPEGSYEQYF.

There are many counts of this clonotype. The V and J genes are TRBV14 and TRBJ1-2; D is possibly TRBD1 (5 bases). There are 17 residues in the CDR3. V lost 3 bases to trimming and J lost 5 bases, with 22 bases between them. Germline V gives CDR1 SGHDN, CDR2 FVKESK. This CDR3 reads CASSQFLRDAGGYGYTF. The CDR3 bases are TGTGCCAGCAGCCAGTTTTTGAGGGACGCCGGTGGATATGGCTACACCTTC.

This clonotype was counted at least ten times. V is TRBV5-1 and J is TRBJ1-1; D is uncertain. Looked up from germline, CDR1 is SGHRS and CDR2 is YFSETQ. The CDR3 is made up of 12 amino acids. V shed 4 bases and J shed 7 bases, with 11 bases lying between them. This CDR3 reads CASSKEGNEAFF. As DNA, the CDR3 is TGCGCCAGCAGCAAGGAGGGCAATGAAGCTTTCTTT.

This clonotype was counted at least ten times. The chain combines TRBV20-1 with TRBJ2-3; tentatively, D is TRBD2 (5 bases). CDR1 DFQATT and CDR2 SNEGSKA come from the germline V gene (reference sequence). This CDR3 contains 14 residues. V was trimmed by 2 bases and J by 3 bases, leaving 12 bases between them. In nucleotides, the CDR3 is TGCAGTGCTAGAAGGCCGGGGAAGACAGATACGCAGTATTTT. It is translated as CSARRPGKTDTQYF.

This clonotype occurred many times. This rearrangement joins TRBV7-9 to TRBJ2-7; D tentatively reads TRBD1 or TRBD2 (7 bases each). Germline V gene sequence: CDR1 SEHNR, CDR2 FQNEAQ (reference sequence). The CDR3 loop spans 16 amino acids. The V and J ends lost 3 bases and 0 bases respectively, with 15 bases between them. In DNA form, the CDR3 reads TGTGCCAGCAGCTTGGGAGGGGGCCGGAGCTCCTACGAGCAGTACTTC. This sequence encodes CASSLGGGRSSYEQYF.

The rearrangement links TRBV6-5 to TRBJ2-7, with 13 bases fitting TRBD2. This CDR3 region has 16 residues. Unmatched junction bases numbered 2, after V lost 2 bases and J lost 1 base. Per germline, CDR1 MNHEY and CDR2 SVGAGI. The CDR3 DNA reads TGTGCCAGCAGTTACGGGGGACTAGCGGGATCCTACGAGCAGTACTTC. It is translated as CASSYGGLAGSYEQYF.

The CDR3 is CASSQVGLAASSYEQYF. The CDR3 bases are TGCGCCAGCAGCCAAGTGGGACTAGCGGCAAGCTCCTACGAGCAGTACTTC. This chain joins TRBV4-1 and TRBJ2-7; 11 bases fit TRBD2. Germline assignment: CDR1 MGHRA and CDR2 YSYEKL. The V and J ends lost 1 base and 0 bases, in that order; junction bases with no gene match: 5. This CDR3 has 17 residues.

In its sample, this clonotype was seen many times. The rearrangement uses TRBV29-1 and TRBJ2-5; 10 nucleotides agree with TRBD2. The CDR3 spans 14 residues. The ends lost 6 bases at V and 5 bases at J; junction bases unmatched: 9. The germline gives CDR1 SQVTM, CDR2 ANQGSEA. This CDR3 is CSVVERGGPETQYF. In DNA, the CDR3 is TGCAGCGTAGTAGAGCGGGGGGGCCCTGAGACCCAGTACTTC.

This clonotype was counted at least ten times. The chain has TRBV6-2 or TRBV6-3 and TRBJ2-7; possibly TRBD2 for D (5 bases). The CDR3 totals 12 residues. The V gene's germline CDR1 is MNHEY and CDR2 SVGEGT. V lost 7 bases and J 7 bases, leaving 14 bases between the germline ends. In nucleotides, the CDR3 is TGTGCCAGCACGTCTAGTAGGAGGGAGCAGTACTTC. Protein: CASTSSRREQYF.

This clonotype was picked up many times. The chain recombines TRBV5-1 with TRBJ2-7; D is unclear. Trimming shortened V by 0 bases and J by 6 bases, and 10 bases separated the two germline ends. Germline lookup yields CDR1 SGHRS and CDR2 YFSETQ. The CDR3 length is 13 residues. The CDR3 DNA sequence: TGCGCCAGCAGCTTGGCGGCAGCCGGCGAGCAGTACTTC. This gives the protein CASSLAAAGEQYF.

About this clonotype itself: A far larger clone is a single base away, which makes a read error likely. The chain uses TRBV6-8 and TRBJ1-2, with a tentative D call TRBD1 (5 bases). The germline CDR1 and CDR2 sequences are MNHGY and SAAAGT. This CDR3 has 12 residues. The CDR3 DNA sequence: TGTGCCAGCAGAACAGGCCCCTATGGCTTCACCTTC. Translation: CASRTGPYGFTF.

This clonotype was counted a single time. The chain recombines TRBV6-6 with TRBJ1-1; 7 bases are shared with TRBD1. Germline CDR1 reads MNHNY; CDR2 reads SVGAGI (reference sequence). The CDR3 contains 15 residues. V was pared by 5 bases and J by 3 bases, with 9 bases of the junction left unmatched. CDR3 sequence (DNA): TGTGCCAGCAGTGAGGTCAGGGGGGTGGACACTGAAGCTTTCTTT. It encodes CASSEVRGVDTEAFF.

Many counts were recorded for this clonotype. The V call is TRBV7-9, the J call TRBJ2-7; TRBD1 matches at 7 bases. Germline CDR1 is SEHNR and CDR2 is FQNEAQ (reference sequence). The CDR3 has 14 residues. Unmatched junction bases numbered 9, after V lost 5 bases and J lost 5 bases. The CDR3 loop reads CASSLRTGQHEQYF. Written as DNA, the CDR3 is TGTGCCAGCAGCCTCCGGACAGGTCAACACGAGCAGTACTTC. The full variable domain, rest sourced from reference TRBV7-9 and TRBJ2-7, is DTGVSQNPRHKITKRGQNVTFRCDPISEHNRLYWYRQTLGQGPEFLTYFQNEAQLEKSRLLSDRFSAERPKGSFSTLEIQRTEQGDSAMYLCASSLRTGQHEQYFGPGTRLTVT.

This clonotype was observed many times. The chain couples TRBV29-1 to TRBJ1-3; D remains ambiguous. CDR1 is SQVTM and CDR2 is ANQGSEA in the germline V gene. The ends were cut back, 6 bases at V and 0 bases at J, with 12 bases in the middle. This CDR3 has 14 residues. The CDR3 loop is CSVETGVSGNTIYF. CDR3 nucleotides: TGCAGCGTAGAAACGGGAGTCTCTGGAAACACCATATATTTT.

The chain couples TRBV6-2 or TRBV6-3 to TRBJ2-2; D possibly corresponds to TRBD2 (5 bases). The CDR3 has 14 residues. Germline V gene sequence: CDR1 MNHEY, CDR2 SVGEGT. V gave up 6 bases and J gave up 7 bases, with 15 bases separating them. The CDR3 region is CASSPSLGGGELFF. The CDR3 nucleotides read TGTGCCAGCAGCCCCTCTCTAGGAGGCGGGGAGCTGTTTTTT.

About this clonotype: At one boundary the junction diverges from the germline segment, which might be a read error. The V call is TRBV5-6, the J call TRBJ1-1, with TRBD1 identical over 7 bases. There are 12 residues in the CDR3. Germline V gene data show CDR1 as SGHDT and CDR2 as YYEEEE. CDR3 DNA: TGTGTCAGCAGCTCCCAGGGGGCTGAAGCTTTCTTT. Its translation is CVSSSQGAEAFF.

On this clonotype itself: A single base is all that separates this from a far larger clone, so a read error is likely. The CDR3 protein is CASSTGTGAYGYTF. CDR3 DNA sequence: TGTGCCAGCAGTACGGGGACAGGGGCCTATGGCTACACCTTC. The chain links TRBV6-2 or TRBV6-3 to TRBJ1-2; the match to TRBD1 covers 10 bases. J gave up 4 bases and V 5 bases, and 4 bases lay outside the gene matches. The CDR3 spans 14 residues. Looked up from germline, CDR1 is MNHEY and CDR2 is SVGEGT.

Ten or more counts support this clonotype. This sequence joins TRBV3-1 and TRBJ2-3, with unresolved D. Germline V lookup: CDR1 LGHDT, CDR2 YNNKEL (reference sequence). This CDR3 is built from 14 residues. Trimming cost V 0 bases and J 0 bases, with 4 bases left between them. The CDR3, as DNA: TGTGCCAGCAGCCAAGACGCGAGCACAGATACGCAGTATTTT. Translation: CASSQDASTDTQYF.

This clonotype was found a few times. V gene TRBV11-2 combines with J gene TRBJ2-1; D ambiguous. This CDR3 is 15 amino acids long. Germline assignment: CDR1 SGHAT and CDR2 FQNNGV. V shed 5 bases and J shed 5 bases, with 16 bases lying between them. DNA for the CDR3: TGTGCCAGCAGCAACGAAGTGACAAAGAACAATGAGCAGTTCTTC. Protein: CASSNEVTKNNEQFF.

This clonotype was seen at least ten times. V usage is TRBV5-1 and J usage is TRBJ2-2; D is ambiguous. This CDR3 spans 15 amino acids. Germline V gene data show CDR1 as SGHRS and CDR2 as YFSETQ. Deletions cut 4 bases from V and 0 bases from J, with 10 bases between. CDR3 region: CASSLAQTNTGELFF. In DNA, the CDR3 is TGCGCCAGCAGCCTCGCACAGACGAACACCGGGGAGCTGTTTTTT. The variable domain in full, with the rest retrieved from reference TRBV5-1 and TRBJ2-2, is KAGVTQTPRYLIKTRGQQVTLSCSPISGHRSVSWYQQTPGQGLQFLFEYFSETQRNKGNFPGRFSGRQFSNSRSEMNVSTLELGDSALYLCASSLAQTNTGELFFGEGSRLTVL.

This clonotype was counted at least ten times. J is TRBJ2-2 and V is TRBV18; no firm D call. The CDR3 loop spans 13 amino acids. In germline, CDR1 is KGHSH, CDR2 LQKENI. With 2 bases removed from V and 4 bases from J, the gap between germline ends came to 5 bases. This CDR3 is CASSPVGTGELFF. Here the CDR3 DNA reads TGTGCCAGCTCACCAGTCGGCACCGGGGAGCTGTTTTTT.

This clonotype was observed at least ten times. The gene calls are TRBV6-8 and TRBJ2-5, with D tentatively TRBD1 (5 bases). The CDR3 runs 12 residues. The V end was cut by 5 bases, the J end by 3 bases, with 7 bases between. CDR1 and CDR2 from the germline V gene are MNHGY and SAAAGT. In nucleotides, the CDR3 is TGTGCCAGCAGTCGGACAAAAGAGACCCAGTACTTC. As protein: CASSRTKETQYF.

This clonotype was seen repeatedly, ten times or more. The rearrangement links TRBV29-1 to TRBJ2-5; D uncertain. The CDR3 is made up of 13 amino acids. Germline V CDR1 and CDR2: SQVTM, ANQGSEA. V was pared by 4 bases and J by 1 base, with 10 bases between. Here the CDR3 reads CSVGKGIQETQYF. CDR3 sequence (DNA): TGCAGCGTTGGGAAGGGTATCCAAGAGACCCAGTACTTC.

This clonotype was counted ten times or more. V gene TRBV20-1 combines with J gene TRBJ2-7, with 9 bases lining up with TRBD2. Germline CDR1 reads DFQATT; CDR2 reads SNEGSKA (reference sequence). The CDR3 extends over 15 amino acids. V lost 2 bases, J lost 5 bases, and 10 bases stayed unmatched. CDR3 amino acids: CSARSRGGALDEQYF. CDR3 bases: TGCAGTGCTAGATCGCGCGGGGGGGCCCTGGACGAGCAGTACTTC.